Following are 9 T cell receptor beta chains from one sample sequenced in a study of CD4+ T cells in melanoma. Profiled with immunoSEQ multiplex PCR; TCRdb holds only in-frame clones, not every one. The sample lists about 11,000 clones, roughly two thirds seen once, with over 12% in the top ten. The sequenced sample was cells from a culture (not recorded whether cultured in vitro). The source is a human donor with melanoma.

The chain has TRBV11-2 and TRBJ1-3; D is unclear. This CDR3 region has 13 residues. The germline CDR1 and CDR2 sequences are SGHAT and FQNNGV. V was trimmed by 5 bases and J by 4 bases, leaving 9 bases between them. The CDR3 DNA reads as TGTGCCAGCAGCGCCATTGGCGGAAACACCATATATTTT. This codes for CASSAIGGNTIYF.

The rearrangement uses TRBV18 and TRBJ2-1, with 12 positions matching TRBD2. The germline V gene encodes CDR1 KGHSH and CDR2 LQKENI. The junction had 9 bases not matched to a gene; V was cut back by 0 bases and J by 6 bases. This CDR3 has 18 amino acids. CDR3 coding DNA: TGTGCCAGCTCACCACCAATCTGGACTAGCGGGGTGGTCAATGAGCAGTTCTTC. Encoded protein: CASSPPIWTSGVVNEQFF.

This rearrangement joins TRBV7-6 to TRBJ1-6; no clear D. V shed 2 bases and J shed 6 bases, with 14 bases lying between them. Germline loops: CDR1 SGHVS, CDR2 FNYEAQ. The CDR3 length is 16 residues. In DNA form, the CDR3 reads TGTGCCAGCAGCTTACGCCCGGGGTTTCTTAATTCACCCCTCCACTTT. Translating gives CASSLRPGFLNSPLHF.

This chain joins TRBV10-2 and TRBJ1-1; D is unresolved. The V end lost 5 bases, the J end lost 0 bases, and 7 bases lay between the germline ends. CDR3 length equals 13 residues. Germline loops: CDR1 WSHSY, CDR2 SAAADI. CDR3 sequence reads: CASSFNMNTEAFF. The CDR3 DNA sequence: TGCGCCAGCAGTTTTAATATGAACACTGAAGCTTTCTTT.

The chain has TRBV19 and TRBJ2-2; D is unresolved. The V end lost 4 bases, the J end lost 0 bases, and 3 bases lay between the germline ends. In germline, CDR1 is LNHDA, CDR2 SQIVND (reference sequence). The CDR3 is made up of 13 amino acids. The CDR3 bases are TGTGCCAGTAGTACCACGAACACCGGGGAGCTGTTTTTT. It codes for CASSTTNTGELFF.

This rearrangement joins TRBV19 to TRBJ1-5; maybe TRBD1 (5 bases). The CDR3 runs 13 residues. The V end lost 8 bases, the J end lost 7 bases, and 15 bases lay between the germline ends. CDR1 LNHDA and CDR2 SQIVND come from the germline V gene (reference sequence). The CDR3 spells CASSQQRDQPQHF. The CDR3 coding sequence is TGTGCCAGTTCTCAACAGAGGGACCAGCCCCAGCATTTT.

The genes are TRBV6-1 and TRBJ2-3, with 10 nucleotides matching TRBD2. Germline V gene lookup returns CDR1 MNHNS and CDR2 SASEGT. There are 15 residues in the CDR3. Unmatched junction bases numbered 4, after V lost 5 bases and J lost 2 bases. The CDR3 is CASSKTSGYTDTQYF. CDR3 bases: TGTGCCAGCAGTAAGACTAGCGGGTACACAGATACGCAGTATTTT.

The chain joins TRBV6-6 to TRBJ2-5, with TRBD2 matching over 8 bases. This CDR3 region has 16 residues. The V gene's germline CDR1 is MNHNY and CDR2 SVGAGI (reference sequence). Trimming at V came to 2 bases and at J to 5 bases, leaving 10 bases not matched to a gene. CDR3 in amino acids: CASSYGDTGGLETQYF. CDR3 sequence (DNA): TGTGCCAGCAGTTACGGTGACACGGGGGGGTTGGAGACCCAGTACTTC.

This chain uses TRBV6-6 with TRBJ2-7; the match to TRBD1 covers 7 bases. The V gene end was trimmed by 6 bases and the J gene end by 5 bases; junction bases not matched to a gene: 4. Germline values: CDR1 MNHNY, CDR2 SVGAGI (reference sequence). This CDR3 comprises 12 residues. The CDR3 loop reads CASSRQGHEQYF. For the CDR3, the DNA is TGTGCCAGCAGCCGACAGGGTCACGAGCAGTACTTC.